This TCR beta chain appears in the sequencing data of a study of T cells in women clearing cervical HPV infection. Study-wide background: HLA type stays a possible confounder, typing being limited.

The CDR3 loop spans 17 amino acids. The V end lost 4 bases, the J end lost 0 bases, and 13 bases lay between the germline ends. Germline assignment: CDR1 LGHNA and CDR2 YNFKEQ. Measured by frequency, this clone is medium-sized. The antigen remains undetermined. The missing CDR3 end, 3 residues past where the read stops, is filled in from the germline J gene. Regarding the study as a whole: TRBV6-7 relative abundance averaged approximately 0.1% in cases and 0.15% to 0.2% in controls.

This table comes from immunoSEQ multiplex PCR, and its TCRdb copy is limited to in-frame clones, with some not included. The repertoire table contains roughly 22,000 clones. The chain has TRBV4-2 and TRBJ2-6; D not certain. This TCR was recovered from a woman between 18 and 75 years old with a cervical HPV16 infection that either progressed to CIN3+ or cleared (not recorded which). The sample taken for sequencing was blood buffy coat. The CDR3 spells CASSLRGPNSGANVLTF. The sequenced part of the CDR3 DNA is TGTGCCAGCAGCCTCCGAGGCCCAAACTCTGGGGCCAACGTC.